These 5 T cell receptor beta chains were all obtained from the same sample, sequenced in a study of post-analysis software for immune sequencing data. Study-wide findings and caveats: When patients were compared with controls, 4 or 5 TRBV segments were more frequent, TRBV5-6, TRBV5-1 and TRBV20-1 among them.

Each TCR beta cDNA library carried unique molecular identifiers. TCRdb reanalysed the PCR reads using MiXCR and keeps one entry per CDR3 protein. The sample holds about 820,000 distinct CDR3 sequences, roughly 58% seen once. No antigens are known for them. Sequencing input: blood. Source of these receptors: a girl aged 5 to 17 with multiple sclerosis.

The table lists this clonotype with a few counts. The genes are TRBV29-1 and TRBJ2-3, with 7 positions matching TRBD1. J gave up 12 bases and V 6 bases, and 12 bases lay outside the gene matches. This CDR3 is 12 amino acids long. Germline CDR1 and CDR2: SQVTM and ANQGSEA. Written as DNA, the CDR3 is TGCAGCGTCGGAGGACAGACAGGGAATCAGTATTTT. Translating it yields CSVGGQTGNQYF.

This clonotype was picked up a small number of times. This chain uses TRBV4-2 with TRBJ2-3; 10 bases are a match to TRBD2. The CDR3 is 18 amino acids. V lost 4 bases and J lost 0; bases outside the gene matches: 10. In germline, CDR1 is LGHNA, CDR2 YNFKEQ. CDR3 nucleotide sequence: TGTGCCAGCAGCCTATACCGCCCGACTAGCGGGAGCACAGATACGCAGTATTTT. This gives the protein CASSLYRPTSGSTDTQYF.

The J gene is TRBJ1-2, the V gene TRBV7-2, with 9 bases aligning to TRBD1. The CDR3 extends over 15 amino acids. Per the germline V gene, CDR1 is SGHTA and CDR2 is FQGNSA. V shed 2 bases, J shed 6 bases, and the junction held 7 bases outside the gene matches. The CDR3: CASSLLPGQGNGYTF. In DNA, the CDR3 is TGTGCCAGCAGCTTACTACCGGGACAGGGCAATGGCTACACCTTC.

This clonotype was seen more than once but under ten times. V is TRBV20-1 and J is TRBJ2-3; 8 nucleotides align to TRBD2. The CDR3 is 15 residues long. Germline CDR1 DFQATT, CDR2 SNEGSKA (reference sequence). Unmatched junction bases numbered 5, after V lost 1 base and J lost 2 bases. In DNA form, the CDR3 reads TGCAGTGCTAGAGGAGTAGCGGGAAACACAGATACGCAGTATTTT. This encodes CSARGVAGNTDTQYF.

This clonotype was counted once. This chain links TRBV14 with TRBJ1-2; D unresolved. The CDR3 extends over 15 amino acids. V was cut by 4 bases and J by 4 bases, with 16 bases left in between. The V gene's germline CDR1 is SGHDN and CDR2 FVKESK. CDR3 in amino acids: CASSLSTAGFYGYTF. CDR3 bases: TGTGCCAGCAGCCTGTCCACCGCCGGATTCTATGGCTACACCTTC. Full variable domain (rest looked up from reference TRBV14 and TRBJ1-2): EAGVTQFPSHSVIEKGQTVTLRCDPISGHDNLYWYRRVMGKEIKFLLHFVKESKQDESGMPNNRFLAERTGGTYSTLKVQPAELEDSGVYFCASSLSTAGFYGYTFGSGTRLTVV.